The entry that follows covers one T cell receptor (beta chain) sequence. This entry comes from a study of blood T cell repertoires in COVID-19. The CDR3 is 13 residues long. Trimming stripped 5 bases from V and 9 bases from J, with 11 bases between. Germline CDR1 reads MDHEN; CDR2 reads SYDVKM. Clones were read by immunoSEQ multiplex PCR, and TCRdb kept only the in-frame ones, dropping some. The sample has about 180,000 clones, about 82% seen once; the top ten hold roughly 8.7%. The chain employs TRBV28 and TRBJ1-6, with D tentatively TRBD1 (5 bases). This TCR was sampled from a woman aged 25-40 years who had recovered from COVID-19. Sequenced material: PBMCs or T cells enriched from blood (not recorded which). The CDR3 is CASSTNRGSPLHF. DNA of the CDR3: TGTGCCAGCAGTACCAATAGGGGTTCACCCCTCCACTTT.